This T cell receptor beta chain was obtained from a study of blood T cell repertoires in COVID-19 (dated by TCRdb to 2018 to 2021). For context, the study as a whole: Collaborator samples came from the United States, Italy and Spain and covered acute and convalescent phases of COVID-19. The prospective study material was composed of cDNA or gDNA derived from T cells, B-cell-depleted T cells, or PBMCs. Deeply sampled blood TCRbeta repertoires from subjects exposed to, actively infected with, or recovered from COVID-19 were included in the dataset. A freely available public database, intended as a resource for researchers studying the immune response to SARS-CoV-2, is where the repertoires were released. Samples came from the ongoing ImmuneRACE study (first 160 participants) plus 1,254 subjects from 6 global collaborators. The sample metadata nearly always contained a de-identified subject ID, COVID-19 status, age in years and sex. Where available, HLA class I and class II types were taken from metadata supplied by the sample provider and were not determined by assay-based typing. Here is what the overall study found, with its caveats: How much clinical and demographic metadata was included differed by source and by participant, and the metadata was provided uncurated.

Relative to germline, V is 5 bases shorter and J is 7 bases shorter, with 15 bases between their ends. The cysteine opens and the phenylalanine closes a CDR3 of 13 amino acids. The DNA shown is the 39-base CDR3, in frame from base 1. The germline V gene provides CDR1 MNHEY and CDR2 SVGAGI. Collaborating institutions collected whole blood in K2EDTA tubes following their own protocols. For TCRbeta analysis, collaborator samples were shipped as frozen whole blood, as isolated PBMCs, or as DNA extracted from either sample type. About this clone itself: Its target antigen remains unknown. Nothing much larger sits one base from this clone, and base qualities are not available.

TCRbeta CDR3 regions were amplified from genomic DNA by means of the immunoSEQ Assay, a bias-controlled multiplex PCR. Per the original workflow: Nucleated cell counts per sample were estimated from amplification of reference gene primers within the assay. Sequence reads were collapsed and filtered to measure the absolute abundance of every unique TCRbeta CDR3 rearrangement. Productive Simpson clonality was computed per sample as the square root of Simpson's diversity index over productive rearrangements. This immuneACCESS table, as held by TCRdb, lists in-frame sequences with V and J called but not all clones. Of the missing ones, under half trace to an unresolved V gene in checked studies; the others have no known cause. V and J calls and clone size come straight from that table; D and trimming were deduced from the DNA. Counted in this sample were over 350,000 clones; roughly 90% of them appeared once. Approximately 4.3% of the sample belongs to the ten largest clones.

This TCR was recovered from a woman in her 30s with acute or convalescent COVID-19. This chain joins TRBV6-5 to TRBJ2-7, with the D gene uncertain. The specimen sequenced was peripheral blood. The CDR3 is CASSPGPEWEQYF. At the DNA level, the sequence is TGTGCCAGCAGTCCAGGCCCCGAGTGGGAGCAGTACTTC.